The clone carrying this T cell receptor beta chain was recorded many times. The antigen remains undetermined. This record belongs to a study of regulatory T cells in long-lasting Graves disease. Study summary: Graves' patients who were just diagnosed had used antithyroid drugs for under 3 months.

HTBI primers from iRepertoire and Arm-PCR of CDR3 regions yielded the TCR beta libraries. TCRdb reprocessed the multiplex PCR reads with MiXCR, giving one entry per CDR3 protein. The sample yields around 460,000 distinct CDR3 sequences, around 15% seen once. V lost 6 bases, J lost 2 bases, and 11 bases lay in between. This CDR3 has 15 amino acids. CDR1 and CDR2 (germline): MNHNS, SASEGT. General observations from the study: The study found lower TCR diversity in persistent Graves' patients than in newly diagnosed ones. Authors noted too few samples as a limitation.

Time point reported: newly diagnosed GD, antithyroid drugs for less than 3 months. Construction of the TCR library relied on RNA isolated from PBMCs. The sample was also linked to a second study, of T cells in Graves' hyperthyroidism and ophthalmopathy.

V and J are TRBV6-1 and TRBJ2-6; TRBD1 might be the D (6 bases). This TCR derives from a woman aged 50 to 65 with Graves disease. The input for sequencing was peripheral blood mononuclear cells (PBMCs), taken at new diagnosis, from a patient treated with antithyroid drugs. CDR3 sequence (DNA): TGTGCCAGCAGGTCTACAGGGACTGGGGCCAACGTCCTGACTTTC. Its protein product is CASRSTGTGANVLTF.